This T cell receptor beta chain was identified during a study of blood T cell repertoires in COVID-19. Study-level information: Material from acute and convalescent COVID-19 was sourced from the United States, Italy and Spain. The cDNA or gDNA used as material had been derived from T cells, B-cell-depleted T cells, or PBMCs.

V was shortened by 2 bases and J by 0 bases, with 6 bases between the two germline ends. The CDR3 loop spans 14 amino acids. Germline-derived CDR1 and CDR2 are SGHDT and YYEEEE. Under the authors' procedure: Reference gene primers were amplified, and this amplification served to estimate nucleated cell counts. Produced via immunoSEQ multiplex PCR; TCRdb's table is partial and in-frame only. Clone size and V and J calls were adopted from that table, with D and trimming inferred from the DNA. Of some 45,000 clones in the sample, roughly 87% were seen once. Sequences were obtained from peripheral blood. V gene TRBV5-6 combines with J gene TRBJ1-3; no firm D call. The clonotype comes from a woman aged 60-75 years with acute or convalescent COVID-19. CDR3 amino acids: CASSFRFSGNTIYF. Written as DNA, the CDR3 is TGTGCCAGCAGCTTCCGGTTCTCTGGAAACACCATATATTTT.